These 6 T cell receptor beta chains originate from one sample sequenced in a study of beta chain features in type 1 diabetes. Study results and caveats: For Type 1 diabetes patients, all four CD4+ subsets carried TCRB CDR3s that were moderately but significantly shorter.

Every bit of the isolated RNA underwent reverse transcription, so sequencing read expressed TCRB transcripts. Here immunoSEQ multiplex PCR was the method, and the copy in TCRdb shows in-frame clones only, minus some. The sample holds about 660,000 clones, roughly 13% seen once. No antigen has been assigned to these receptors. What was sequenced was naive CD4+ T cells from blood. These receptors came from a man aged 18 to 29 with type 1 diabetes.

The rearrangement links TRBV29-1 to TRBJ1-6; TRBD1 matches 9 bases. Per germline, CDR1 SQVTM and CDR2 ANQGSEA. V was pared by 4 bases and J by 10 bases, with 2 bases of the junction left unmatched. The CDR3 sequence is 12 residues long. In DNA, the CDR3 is TGCAGCGTTGGACAGGGGGGGTCACCCCTCCACTTT. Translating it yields CSVGQGGSPLHF.

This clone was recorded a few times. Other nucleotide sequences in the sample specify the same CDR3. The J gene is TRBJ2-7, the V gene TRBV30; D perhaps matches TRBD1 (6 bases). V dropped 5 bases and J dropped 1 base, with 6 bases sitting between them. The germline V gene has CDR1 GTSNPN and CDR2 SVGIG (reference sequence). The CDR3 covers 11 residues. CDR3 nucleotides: TGTGCCTGGGGACAGTCCTACGAGCAGTACTTC. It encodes CAWGQSYEQYF.

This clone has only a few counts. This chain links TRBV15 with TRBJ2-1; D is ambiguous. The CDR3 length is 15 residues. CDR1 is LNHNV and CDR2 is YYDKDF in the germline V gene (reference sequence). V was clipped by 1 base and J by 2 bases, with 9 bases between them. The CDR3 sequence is CATSRVSTAYNEQFF. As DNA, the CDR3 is TGTGCCACCAGCAGAGTAAGCACAGCCTACAATGAGCAGTTCTTC.

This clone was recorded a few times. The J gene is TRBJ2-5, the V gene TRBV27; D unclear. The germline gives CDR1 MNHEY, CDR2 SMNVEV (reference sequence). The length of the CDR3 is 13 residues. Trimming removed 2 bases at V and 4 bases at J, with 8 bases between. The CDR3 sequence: CASSLTWGETQYF. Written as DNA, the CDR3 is TGTGCCAGCAGTTTAACGTGGGGAGAGACCCAGTACTTC.

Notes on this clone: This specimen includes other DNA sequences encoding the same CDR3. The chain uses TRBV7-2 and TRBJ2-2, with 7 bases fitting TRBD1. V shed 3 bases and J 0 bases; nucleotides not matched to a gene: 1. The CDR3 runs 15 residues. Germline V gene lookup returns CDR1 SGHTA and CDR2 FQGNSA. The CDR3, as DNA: TGTGCCAGCAGCTTGGGGACAGCGAACACCGGGGAGCTGTTTTTT. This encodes CASSLGTANTGELFF.

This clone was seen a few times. This CDR3 reads CASGSQPGVGQPQHF. The CDR3 nucleotides read TGTGCCAGCGGGTCCCAACCCGGGGTAGGTCAGCCCCAGCATTTT. This chain joins TRBV6-1 and TRBJ1-5; D unresolved. CDR3 size: 15 residues. The germline gives CDR1 MNHNS, CDR2 SASEGT. The ends were cut back, 8 bases at V and 6 bases at J, with 20 bases in the middle.